This T cell receptor (beta chain) appears in the sequencing data of a study of blood T cell repertoires in COVID-19. Looking at the study overall: COVID-19 samples collected from the United States, Italy and Spain covered acute and convalescent phases.

The CDR3 consists of 20 residues. Germline V CDR1 and CDR2: MNHEY, SMNVEV (reference sequence). V trimming: 2 bases; J trimming: 5 bases; junction bases outside the gene matches: 18. Per the original methods: Cell counts per sample came from amplifying reference gene primers. Using immunoSEQ multiplex PCR, the repertoire was profiled, and TCRdb retains in-frame clones only, with some absent. That table gives V, J and clone size, and the DNA gave D and trimming. The sample lists around 360,000 clones, 80% to 90% occurring once. Those enrolled, adults aged about 18 to 89 years, came from 20 to 25 US areas. Participants reported their clinical history, and cohort assignment relied on those reports.

The genes are TRBV27 and TRBJ2-3; 11 nucleotides match TRBD2. The sample was PBMCs or T cells enriched from blood (not recorded which). The sequence derives from a middle-aged man in a cohort exposed to, infected with or recovered from COVID-19 (not recorded which). The CDR3 loop is CASSLGFRRLAGQRGDTQYF. CDR3 sequence (DNA): TGTGCCAGCAGTTTAGGCTTTCGGAGACTAGCGGGACAGCGGGGAGATACGCAGTATTTT.